The clone carrying this TCR beta chain was observed once. Germline-derived CDR1 and CDR2 are SQVTM and ANQGSEA. V was pared by 6 bases and J by 0 bases, with 12 bases between. The CDR3 loop spans 13 amino acids. For TCR beta, libraries came from iRepertoire HTBI primers and Arm-PCR of CDR3 regions. TCRdb reprocessed the multiplex PCR reads with MiXCR, giving one entry per CDR3 protein. The sample holds over 450,000 distinct CDR3 sequences, 20% to 25% seen once. The sample is drawn from a study of regulatory T cells in long-lasting Graves disease. Documented time point: persistent/refractory GD, antithyroid drugs over 5 years with positive TRAb. From PBMCs, RNA was extracted and then used to make the TCR library.

This sequence was found in a female donor with Graves disease. The sequencing used peripheral blood mononuclear cells (PBMCs), collected when the disease was refractory, from a patient treated with antithyroid drugs. The chain has TRBV29-1 and TRBJ2-7; TRBD1 is a possible D gene (6 bases). The CDR3 sequence is CSVAGVLSYEQYF. The CDR3 DNA sequence: TGCAGCGTCGCAGGGGTCCTCTCCTACGAGCAGTACTTC.